Shown below are 17 T cell receptor beta chains from a single sample sequenced in a study of T-cell reconstitution after alpha-beta-depleted transplantation in children. This sample's TCRbeta library carried unique molecular identifier barcodes. Each CDR3 protein is one row after TCRdb ran MiXCR on the PCR reads. The sample includes just over 950,000 distinct CDR3 sequences, 25% to 35% seen only once; the top ten take roughly 28%. Source: PBMCs, mostly from graft donor cells, taken 360 days after TCRalphabeta/CD19-depleted stem cell transplant. Source of these receptors: a boy in the first two years of life who had a stem cell transplant for SCID, so the T cells may come from the graft donor.

This clonotype was counted only a few times. J is TRBJ2-3 and V is TRBV20-1; D remains ambiguous. The CDR3 spans 12 residues. Deletions cut 7 bases from V and 4 bases from J, with 12 bases between. Germline values: CDR1 DFQATT, CDR2 SNEGSKA (reference sequence). This CDR3 is CSGVADPDTQYF. CDR3 DNA sequence: TGCAGTGGAGTAGCTGATCCAGATACGCAGTATTTT.

The rearrangement joins TRBV2 to TRBJ2-1; TRBD2 might be the D (5 bases). Deletions cut 7 bases from V and 4 bases from J, with 14 bases between. This CDR3 contains 14 residues. Per germline, CDR1 SNHLY and CDR2 FYNNEI. Here the CDR3 DNA reads TGTGCCAGCAAGGTTGGCGGGCATTACAATGAGCAGTTCTTC. It translates to CASKVGGHYNEQFF. The complete variable domain, with remaining parts taken from reference TRBV2 and TRBJ2-1, reads EPEVTQTPSHQVTQMGQEVILRCVPISNHLYFYWYRQILGQKVEFLVSFYNNEISEKSEIFDDQFSVERPDGSNFTLKIRSTKLEDSAMYFCASKVGGHYNEQFFGPGTRLTVL.

As concerns this clonotype: One end of the junction fails to match germline, which may point to a read error. The V call is TRBV20-1, the J call TRBJ1-5; D ambiguous. Per the germline V gene, CDR1 is DFQATT and CDR2 is SNEGSKA (reference sequence). This CDR3 is built from 16 residues. The CDR3 sequence is CCASLGNRLSNQPQHF. In nucleotides, the CDR3 is TGCTGTGCTAGTCTTGGGAATAGGCTTAGCAATCAGCCCCAGCATTTT.

This clonotype was counted only a few times. The chain combines TRBV20-1 with TRBJ2-1; no clear D. The CDR3 consists of 13 residues. Germline V gene sequence: CDR1 DFQATT, CDR2 SNEGSKA (reference sequence). Trimming shortened V by 1 base and J by 7 bases, and 11 bases separated the two germline ends. Here the CDR3 DNA reads TGCAGTGCTAGAGGGCGGCGGCCAAATGAGCAGTTCTTC. This encodes CSARGRRPNEQFF.

This clonotype has just a few counts. This chain joins TRBV14 and TRBJ2-1, with D possibly TRBD1 on 5 matching bases. V was pared by 0 bases and J by 5 bases, with 23 bases between. This CDR3 has 19 residues. Germline assignment: CDR1 SGHDN and CDR2 FVKESK. CDR3 sequence reads: CASSQDGWGPEPRDNEQFF. CDR3 DNA sequence: TGTGCCAGCAGCCAAGACGGCTGGGGCCCCGAACCTCGGGACAATGAGCAGTTCTTC.

This clonotype was detected a few times. In DNA, the CDR3 is TGTGCCATCAGTGATCCGGGACGGGCCCGCCTGGACTTCACAGATACGCAGTATTTT. Its translation: CAISDPGRARLDFTDTQYF. This chain uses TRBV10-3 with TRBJ2-3; D tentatively reads TRBD1 or TRBD2 (5 bases each). Germline CDR1 ENHRY, CDR2 SYGVKD. V lost 3 bases, J lost 2 bases, and 24 bases lay in between. The CDR3 extends over 19 amino acids.

The V and J genes are TRBV27 and TRBJ2-3, with D unclear. The V end was cut by 5 bases, the J end by 6 bases, with 18 bases between. The CDR3 has 15 residues. From germline, CDR1 is MNHEY and CDR2 SMNVEV (reference sequence). CDR3 region: CASSGPANPPDTQYF. CDR3 DNA sequence: TGTGCCAGCAGTGGGCCAGCGAATCCTCCGGATACGCAGTATTTT.

This clonotype was recorded a few times. The rearrangement joins TRBV4-2 to TRBJ1-6; D possibly corresponds to TRBD1 (5 bases). This CDR3 region has 15 residues. CDR1 is LGHNA and CDR2 is YNFKEQ in the germline V gene. V lost 0 bases and J lost 10, with 13 bases in between. The CDR3 nucleotides read TGTGCCAGCAGCCAAGACGGCAGGGTGGAATCACCCCTCCACTTT. Translated, it gives CASSQDGRVESPLHF.

This clonotype was seen only a few times. The rearrangement links TRBV5-6 to TRBJ2-3; no clear D. The CDR3 sequence is 16 residues long. Germline V gene data show CDR1 as SGHDT and CDR2 as YYEEEE. Trimming took off 4 bases at V and 4 bases at J, with 19 bases between the two ends. This chain's CDR3 is CASSPRWPTGADTQYF. CDR3 DNA sequence: TGTGCCAGCAGCCCGCGGTGGCCGACGGGCGCAGATACGCAGTATTTT.

This clonotype has a handful of counts. The chain is built from TRBV7-3 and TRBJ2-1, with D possibly TRBD2 on 6 matching bases. CDR1 and CDR2 (germline): SGHTA, FQGTGA. CDR3 length: 14 residues. Trimming shortened V by 2 bases and J by 6 bases, and 11 bases separated the two germline ends. The CDR3 loop is CASSLGGSLNEQFF. CDR3 in DNA: TGTGCCAGCAGCTTAGGGGGGTCCCTCAATGAGCAGTTCTTC.

CDR3 sequence (DNA): TGTGCCAGCAGTTACGGGACAGTCACTGAAGCTTTCTTT. Its protein product is CASSYGTVTEAFF. The chain recombines TRBV6-5 with TRBJ1-1, with 7 bases aligning to TRBD1. The V segment lost 2 bases and the J segment 4 bases; nucleotides outside the gene matches: 1. Germline V CDR1 and CDR2: MNHEY, SVGAGI. This CDR3 has 13 amino acids.

The rearrangement links TRBV7-9 to TRBJ1-1, with D perhaps TRBD1 (5 bases). Trimming shortened V by 7 bases and J by 2 bases, and 14 bases separated the two germline ends. CDR1 is SEHNR and CDR2 is FQNEAQ in the germline V gene (reference sequence). The CDR3 loop spans 14 amino acids. The DNA for the CDR3 is TGTGCCAGCAACAACTGGCGGACAAACACTGAAGCTTTCTTT. Encoded protein: CASNNWRTNTEAFF. Supplemented by reference TRBV7-9 and TRBJ1-1, the full variable domain reads DTGVSQNPRHKITKRGQNVTFRCDPISEHNRLYWYRQTLGQGPEFLTYFQNEAQLEKSRLLSDRFSAERPKGSFSTLEIQRTEQGDSAMYLCASNNWRTNTEAFFGQGTRLTVV.

The chain joins TRBV18 to TRBJ2-7; tentative D call: TRBD1 (6 bases). The germline CDR1 and CDR2 sequences are KGHSH and LQKENI. CDR3 length: 14 amino acids. V lost 3 bases and J lost 3, with 12 bases in between. The chain's CDR3 is CASSPLPTGYEQYF. Here the CDR3 DNA reads TGTGCCAGCTCACCCCTCCCGACAGGCTACGAGCAGTACTTC.

Points on this clonotype: A much more abundant neighbour one base away suggests this may be a read error. The chain uses TRBV28 and TRBJ2-1; TRBD2 matches at 8 bases. Germline assignment: CDR1 MDHEN and CDR2 SYDVKM. With 3 bases clipped from V and 3 bases from J, the junction kept 4 bases outside the gene matches. This CDR3 region has 15 residues. This CDR3 reads CASSFSGVLYNEQFF. The CDR3 region has the DNA TGTGCCAGCAGTTTTAGCGGGGTCCTCTACAATGAGCAGTTCTTC.

This clonotype was detected only a few times. The gene calls are TRBV5-6 and TRBJ1-2; 9 bases match TRBD1. V trimming: 4 bases; J trimming: 0 bases; junction bases outside the gene matches: 4. This CDR3 has 15 residues. CDR1 SGHDT and CDR2 YYEEEE come from the germline V gene. The CDR3 nucleotides are TGTGCCAGCAGCGGGACAGGGTCAACTAACTATGGCTACACCTTC. Protein product: CASSGTGSTNYGYTF.

On this clonotype: A junction boundary mismatches the germline segment, possibly from a read error. This chain connects TRBV7-2 to TRBJ2-7, with 8 bases lining up with TRBD1. The germline gives CDR1 SGHTA, CDR2 FQGNSA. This CDR3 has 16 residues. CDR3 nucleotide sequence: TGCGCCAGCAGCTTGGTCGCCGGGACAGGCTCCTACGAGCAGTACTTC. Protein sequence: CASSLVAGTGSYEQYF.

The chain recombines TRBV7-9 with TRBJ1-2; TRBD1 is a possible D gene (5 bases). Germline CDR1 is SEHNR and CDR2 is FQNEAQ (reference sequence). V lost 8 bases to trimming and J lost 7 bases, with 17 bases between them. The CDR3 extends over 13 amino acids. The CDR3 DNA reads as TGTGCCAGCTCCAACGAGAGGGGAGGTGGCTACACCTTC. Residues: CASSNERGGGYTF.